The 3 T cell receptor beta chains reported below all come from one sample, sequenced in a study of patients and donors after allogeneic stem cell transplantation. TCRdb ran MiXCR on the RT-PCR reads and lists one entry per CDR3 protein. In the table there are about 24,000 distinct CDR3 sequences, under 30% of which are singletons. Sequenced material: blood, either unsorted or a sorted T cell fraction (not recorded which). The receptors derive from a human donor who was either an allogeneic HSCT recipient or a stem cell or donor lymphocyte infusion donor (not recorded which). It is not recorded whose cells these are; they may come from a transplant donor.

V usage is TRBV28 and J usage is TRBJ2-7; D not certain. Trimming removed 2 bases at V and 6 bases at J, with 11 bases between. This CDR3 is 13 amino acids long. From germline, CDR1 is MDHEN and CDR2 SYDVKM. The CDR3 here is CASSLGRIPEQYV. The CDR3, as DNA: TGTGCCAGCAGTTTAGGGCGGATCCCCGAGCAGTACGTC.

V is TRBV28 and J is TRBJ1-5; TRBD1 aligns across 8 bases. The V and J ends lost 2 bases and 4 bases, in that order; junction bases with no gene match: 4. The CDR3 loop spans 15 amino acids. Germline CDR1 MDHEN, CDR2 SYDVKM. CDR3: CASSLAQGGNQPQHF. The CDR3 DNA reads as TGTGCCAGCAGTTTAGCACAGGGGGGGAATCAGCCCCAGCATTTT.

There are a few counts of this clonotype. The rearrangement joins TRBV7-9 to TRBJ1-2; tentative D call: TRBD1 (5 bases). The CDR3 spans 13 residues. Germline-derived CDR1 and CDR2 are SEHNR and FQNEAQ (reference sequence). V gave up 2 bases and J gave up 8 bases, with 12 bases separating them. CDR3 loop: CASSLTDRRGYTF. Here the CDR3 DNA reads TGTGCCAGCAGCTTAACCGACAGAAGGGGCTACACCTTC.